This record concerns one TCR beta chain sequence. The data are from a study of blood T cell repertoires in COVID-19. Study overall: COVID-19 samples from acute and convalescent phases originated in the United States, Italy and Spain. From T cells, B-cell-depleted T cells, or PBMCs came the material, which was cDNA or gDNA.

The CDR3 length is 14 residues. The V gene lost 6 bases and the J gene lost 4 bases, with 15 bases spanning the gap. Germline values: CDR1 MNHEY, CDR2 SMNVEV (reference sequence). Method: immunoSEQ multiplex PCR; TCRdb's copy keeps in-frame clones and lacks some. The sample lists 55,000 to 80,000 clones, 86% occurring once. V is TRBV27 and J is TRBJ1-2; unclear D gene. This TCR was sampled from a human donor in a cohort sampled during active COVID-19. Sequencing was done on a sample of peripheral blood. In nucleotides, the CDR3 is TGTGCCAGCAGCTCCAACGGTCCACCCTATGGCTACACCTTC. Translation gives CASSSNGPPYGYTF.